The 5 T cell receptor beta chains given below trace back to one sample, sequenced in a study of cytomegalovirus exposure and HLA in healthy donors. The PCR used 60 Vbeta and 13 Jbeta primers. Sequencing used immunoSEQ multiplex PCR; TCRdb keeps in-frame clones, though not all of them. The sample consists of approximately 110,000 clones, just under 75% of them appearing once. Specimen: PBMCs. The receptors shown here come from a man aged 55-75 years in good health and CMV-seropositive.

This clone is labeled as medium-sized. CDR3 amino acids: CASFGQGNKEQYF. For the CDR3, the DNA is TGTGCCAGCTTCGGGCAGGGAAATAAGGAGCAGTACTTC. The chain is built from TRBV2 and TRBJ2-7; D perhaps matches TRBD1 (5 bases). The germline V and J ends were trimmed by 8 bases and 7 bases, with 18 bases remaining between them. In germline, CDR1 is SNHLY, CDR2 FYNNEI. The CDR3 is 13 amino acids.

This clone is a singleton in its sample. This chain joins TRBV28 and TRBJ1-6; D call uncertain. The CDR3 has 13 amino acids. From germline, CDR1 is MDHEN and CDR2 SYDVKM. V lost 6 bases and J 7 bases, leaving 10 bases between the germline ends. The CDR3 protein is CASSFNSNSPLHF. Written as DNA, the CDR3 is TGTGCCAGCAGCTTCAACAGCAATTCACCCCTCCACTTT.

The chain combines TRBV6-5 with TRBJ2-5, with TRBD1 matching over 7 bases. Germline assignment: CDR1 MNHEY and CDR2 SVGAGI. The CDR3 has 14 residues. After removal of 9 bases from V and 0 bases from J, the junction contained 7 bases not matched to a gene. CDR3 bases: TGTGCCAGATGGACAGGACAGTACCAAGAGACCCAGTACTTC. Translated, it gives CARWTGQYQETQYF.

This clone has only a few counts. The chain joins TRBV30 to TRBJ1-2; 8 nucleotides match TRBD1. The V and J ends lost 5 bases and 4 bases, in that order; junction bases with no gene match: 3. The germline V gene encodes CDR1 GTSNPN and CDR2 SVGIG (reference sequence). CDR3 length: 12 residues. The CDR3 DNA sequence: TGTGCCTGGGAAACAGGGGGCTATGGCTACACCTTC. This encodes CAWETGGYGYTF.

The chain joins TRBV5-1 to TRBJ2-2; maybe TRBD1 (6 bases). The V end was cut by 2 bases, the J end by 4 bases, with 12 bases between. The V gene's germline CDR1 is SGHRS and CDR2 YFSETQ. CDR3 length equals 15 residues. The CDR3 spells CASSFRDTATGELFF. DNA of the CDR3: TGCGCCAGCAGCTTCCGGGACACCGCCACCGGGGAGCTGTTTTTT.